The sequence of this T cell receptor (beta chain) was determined in a study of shared T cell receptors in the human thymus. Assay used: immunoSEQ multiplex PCR; TCRdb lists only in-frame clones, some missing. The sample records some 720,000 clones, around 87% being singletons. V lost 9 bases and J lost 2, with 10 bases in between. This CDR3 region has 12 residues. Germline assignment: CDR1 SEHNR and CDR2 FQNEAQ (reference sequence). These data also formed part of another study, on human thymus T cells. That study adds: Healthy Finnish infants undergoing corrective surgery for congenital heart defects were used as donors. The thymus was resected at corrective cardiac surgery. There appeared to be biased usage of V and J genes in thymic and blood repertoires. The related literature has documented a marked overlap of thymic repertoires among unrelated individuals.

The sequence derives from a boy in the first two years of life with a congenital heart defect. Specimen: thymocytes. V is TRBV7-9 and J is TRBJ1-2; D gene ambiguous. The CDR3, as DNA: TGTGCCAGTCTGTCGAGGAACTATGGCTACACCTTC. Protein product: CASLSRNYGYTF.